This TCR beta chain was captured by sequencing in a study of cytomegalovirus exposure and HLA in healthy donors. The study's findings and limits: Beyond CMV serostatus, there was no information to go on about immune exposure. V- and J-gene trimming of TCR beta was linked (in a later analysis) to a missense DCLRE1C variant. Many donors shared some public TCRs, even though most TCR sequences were rare. Researchers catalogued about 150 TCR beta chains as cytomegalovirus-associated.

Researchers ran the PCR with 60 Vbeta and 13 Jbeta primers. Generated by immunoSEQ multiplex PCR, the TCRdb table keeps only in-frame clones and is missing some. Of around 100,000 clones in the sample, roughly three quarters were seen once. This clone was counted between two and nine times. Its matching antigen is unknown. Germline loops: CDR1 SGHTS, CDR2 YDEGEE. V was pared by 2 bases and J by 5 bases, with 11 bases between. The CDR3 loop spans 14 amino acids. This receptor was obtained from a woman in her sixties or seventies in good health and CMV-seropositive. Input material: PBMCs. This chain joins TRBV5-8 and TRBJ1-5; weak D call: TRBD1 (5 bases). The DNA of the CDR3 is TGTGCCAGCAGCTTTAGGACACGTGATCAGCCCCAGCATTTT. It is translated as CASSFRTRDQPQHF.